This TCR beta chain was documented in a study of regulatory T cells in long-lasting Graves disease. Study context: Graves' patients diagnosed newly had used antithyroid drugs under 3 months.

Building the TCR beta libraries relied on iRepertoire HTBI primers, and CDR3 regions underwent Arm-PCR. Each CDR3 protein is one row after TCRdb ran MiXCR on the multiplex PCR reads. The sample includes around 250,000 distinct CDR3 sequences, 18% of them seen just once. Specified time point: newly diagnosed GD, antithyroid drugs for less than 3 months. After RNA was extracted from PBMCs, the TCR library was made from it. A roughly 8.3-milliliter sample of peripheral blood was drawn into EDTA tubes. This clonotype came up a few times. The germline CDR1 and CDR2 sequences are DFQATT and SNEGSKA (reference sequence). This CDR3 region has 15 residues. The J segment lost 4 bases and the V segment lost 6 bases, leaving 13 bases of the junction unmatched. These data were also reused for a study on T cells in Graves' hyperthyroidism and ophthalmopathy. That work states: The TCR CDR3 was amplified in a first-round RT-PCR using the HTBI primer set.

This chain joins TRBV20-1 and TRBJ2-7; 9 positions match TRBD1. The origin of this receptor is a woman in her 30s with Graves disease. The sequencing here drew on peripheral blood mononuclear cells (PBMCs), taken at new diagnosis, from a patient treated with antithyroid drugs. CDR3 nucleotide sequence: TGCAGTGCCATCCTCGGGACAGGGTCTCGGTACGAGCAGTACTTC. Amino acid sequence: CSAILGTGSRYEQYF.